This T cell receptor (beta chain) was profiled in a study of T cells in Graves' hyperthyroidism and ophthalmopathy. General observations from the study: Blood shared most expanded thyroid clonotypes above 0.001.

Individuals with ophthalmopathy presented a Clinical Activity Score of at least 3, a NOSPECS grade of at least 4 and a duration under 3 months. Diagnostic decisions used clinical symptoms, serum thyroxine and TRAb, thyroid ultrasound and orbital computed tomography. This clonotype was seen many times. Antigen unknown. CDR3 length equals 14 residues. The germline V gene has CDR1 DFQATT and CDR2 SNEGSKA (reference sequence). V was trimmed by 3 bases and J by 6 bases, leaving 15 bases between them. There were TCR beta CDR3 regions amplified from RNA transcripts. HTBI primers were the set used in a first-round RT-PCR of the TCR CDR3. TCRdb recomputed calls from the multiplex PCR reads with MiXCR, one row per CDR3 protein. The profile shows over 500,000 distinct CDR3 sequences, approximately 17% of them singletons.

Material: blood. The origin of this receptor is a woman between 18 and 29 years old with Graves' ophthalmopathy. This rearrangement joins TRBV20-1 to TRBJ1-5, with TRBD1 as a possible D gene (6 bases). DNA for the CDR3: TGCAGTGCTAGCGTACAGGGCACCGCTCAGCCCCAGCATTTT. It encodes CSASVQGTAQPQHF.